This T cell receptor beta chain was sequenced during a study of high-grade serous ovarian cancer treatment subgroups. Looking at the study overall: On average, roughly 15,000 reads and 7,000 to 8,000 unique TCR beta rearrangements were obtained per sample. Study-wide results and caveats: Tumors within one patient showed repertoire similarity of about 0.095 to 0.85.

The CDR3 runs to 15 residues. V shed 4 bases and J shed 4 bases, with 16 bases lying between them. Germline loops: CDR1 MNHEY, CDR2 SMNVEV (reference sequence). TCRdb's copy holds only in-frame clones and misses some; the assay was immunoSEQ multiplex PCR. The sample holds some 2,100 clones, 60% to 80% seen once. The tumor samples were collected prior to definitive surgery or chemotherapy. Worth noting for this clone: Its cognate antigen is unknown.

This sequence originates from a human donor with high-grade serous ovarian cancer. The sequenced material came from tumor tissue. The chain links TRBV27 to TRBJ1-1, with TRBD1 as a possible D gene (5 bases). The CDR3 DNA sequence: TGTGCCAGCAGTTCGTTCGGAGGGGCGAGCACTGAAGCTTTCTTT. Translating gives CASSSFGGASTEAFF.